This T cell receptor (beta chain) was documented in a study of beta chain features in type 1 diabetes. Findings and limits, study-wide: In every one of the four CD4+ subsets, TCRB CDR3s were moderately but significantly shorter in Type 1 diabetes patients.

Comments on this clone: Its target is not known.

Using CD45RO/CCR7/CD25/CD127/CD95/CD27, CD4+ naive, central memory, regulatory and stem cell-like memory cells were sorted. Every bit of the isolated RNA underwent reverse transcription, so sequencing read expressed TCRB transcripts. This table comes from immunoSEQ multiplex PCR, and its TCRdb copy is limited to in-frame clones, with some not included. The table lists about 260,000 clones, just over 20% of them singletons, with 0.025% to 0.035% in the top ten. Germline values: CDR1 SGHTA, CDR2 FQGNSA. The CDR3 is made up of 16 amino acids. Germline trimming cut 5 bases from V and 4 bases from J; bases unmatched to any gene: 5.

V gene TRBV7-2 combines with J gene TRBJ2-1, with 13 bases lining up with TRBD2. Material: naive CD4+ T cells from blood. The clonotype comes from a woman between 35 and 50 years old with type 1 diabetes. CDR3 coding DNA: TGTGCCAGCAGCACCCGGACTAGCGGGAGTTACAATGAGCAGTTCTTC. This codes for CASSTRTSGSYNEQFF.